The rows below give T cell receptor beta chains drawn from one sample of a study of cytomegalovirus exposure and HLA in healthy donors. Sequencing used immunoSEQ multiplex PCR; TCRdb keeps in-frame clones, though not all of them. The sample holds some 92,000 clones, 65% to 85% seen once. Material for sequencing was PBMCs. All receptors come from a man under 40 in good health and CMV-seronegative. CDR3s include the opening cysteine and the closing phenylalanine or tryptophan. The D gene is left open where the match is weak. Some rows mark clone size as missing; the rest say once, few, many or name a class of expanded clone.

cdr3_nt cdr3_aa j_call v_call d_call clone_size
TGTGCCAGCAGCTTGGACCGGTATAGCAATCAGCCCCAGCATTTT CASSLDRYSNQPQHF TRBJ1-5 TRBV5-8 NA NA
TGTGCCAGCAGGGGGGGGCAGGGGGCGTCTTCACCCCTCCACTTT CASRGGQGASSPLHF TRBJ1-6 TRBV6-1 TRBD1 NA
TGTGCCAGCAGCTTAGAAACAGGGGGACTTACTGAAGCTTTCTTT CASSLETGGLTEAFF TRBJ1-1 TRBV7-6 TRBD1 NA
TGCGCCAGCAGCTTGGCAGTGCAGGTGGATACGCAGTATTTT CASSLAVQVDTQYF TRBJ2-3 TRBV5-1 NA NA
TGTGCCAGCAGCTTTGGAGGGATCGGCACAGATACGCAGTATTTT CASSFGGIGTDTQYF TRBJ2-3 TRBV5-5 NA NA
TGTGCCAGCAGAGCGGACAGGGCATCGGACACTGAAGCTTTCTTT CASRADRASDTEAFF TRBJ1-1 TRBV6-5 TRBD1 NA
TGTGCCAGCAGCCCCATGGGGGGGGGCCCCTATGGCTACACCTTC CASSPMGGGPYGYTF TRBJ1-2 TRBV7-2 NA NA
TGTGCCAGTAGACGGGACATAAATGCCTACGAGCAGTACTTC CASRRDINAYEQYF TRBJ2-7 TRBV19 NA NA
TGTGCCAGTAGTACGGGATTACCCTACGAGCAGTACTTC CASSTGLPYEQYF TRBJ2-7 TRBV19 NA NA
TGTGCCAGCAGCCGCTACAATCAGCCCCAGCATTTT CASSRYNQPQHF TRBJ1-5 TRBV14 NA NA
TGTGCCAGCAGGACCGGGACAGGGGGGAACTATGGCTACACCTTC CASRTGTGGNYGYTF TRBJ1-2 TRBV7-9 TRBD1 NA
TGTGCCAGCAGTGCCGACAGGGGGAATTACAATGAGCAGTTCTTC CASSADRGNYNEQFF TRBJ2-1 TRBV6-6 TRBD1 once
TGTGCCAGCAGCGCCCGCGGGGGAGCAAACAATGAGCAGTTCTTC CASSARGGANNEQFF TRBJ2-1 TRBV7-9 TRBD2 once
TGTGCCAGCAGTGCGACCAGGGCGAATGATGGCTACACCTTC CASSATRANDGYTF TRBJ1-2 TRBV2 NA NA
TGTGCCAGCAGCTTGGACCAGACGAACACCGGGGAGCTGTTTTTT CASSLDQTNTGELFF TRBJ2-2 TRBV5-4 NA NA
TGTGCCAGCAGTCCGGGGTTGAACTATGGCTACACCTTC CASSPGLNYGYTF TRBJ1-2 TRBV6-6 NA few
TGTGCCAGCAGACGGCAGGGGGGCTACGAGCAGTACTTC CASRRQGGYEQYF TRBJ2-7 TRBV12-1 NA NA
TGTGCCTGGAGCGCGACGGAGAATGGCTACACCTTC CAWSATENGYTF TRBJ1-2 TRBV30 NA NA
TGTGCCAGCAGCTTAACGCAGGGACTTCTCTACGAGCAGTACTTC CASSLTQGLLYEQYF TRBJ2-7 TRBV7-3 NA NA
TGCGCCAGCAGTGACGGTAGCTCTGGAAACACCATATATTTT CASSDGSSGNTIYF TRBJ1-3 TRBV10-1 NA NA
TGTGCCAGCAGTTTCGGGACAGCCGATGGCTACACCTTC CASSFGTADGYTF TRBJ1-2 TRBV25-1 TRBD1 NA
TGTGCCAGCAGTGGACAGCTCATGAACACTGAAGCTTTCTTT CASSGQLMNTEAFF TRBJ1-1 TRBV2 NA NA
TGTGCCAGCAGCTTAGAGGGGGGACAGTCTGAAGCTTTCTTT CASSLEGGQSEAFF TRBJ1-1 TRBV7-9 TRBD1 few